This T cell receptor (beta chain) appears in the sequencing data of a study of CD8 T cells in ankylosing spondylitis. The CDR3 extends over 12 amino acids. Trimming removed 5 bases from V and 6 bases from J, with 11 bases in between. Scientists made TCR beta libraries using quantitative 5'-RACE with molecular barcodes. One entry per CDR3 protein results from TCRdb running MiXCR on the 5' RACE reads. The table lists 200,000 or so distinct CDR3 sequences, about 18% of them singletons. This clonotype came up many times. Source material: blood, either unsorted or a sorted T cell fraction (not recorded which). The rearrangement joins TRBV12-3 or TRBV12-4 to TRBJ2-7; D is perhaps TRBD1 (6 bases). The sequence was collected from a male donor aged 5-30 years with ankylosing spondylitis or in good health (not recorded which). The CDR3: CASSPGVGEQYV. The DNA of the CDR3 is TGTGCCAGCAGTCCAGGGGTGGGCGAGCAGTACGTC.